The 18 T cell receptor beta chains in this list originate from one sample, sequenced in a study of Graves' ophthalmopathy and Graves' hyperthyroidism. RNA transcripts served as template for amplifying TCR beta CDR3 sequences. First-round RT-PCR with HTBI primers preceded a second-round multiplex PCR. One entry per CDR3 protein results from TCRdb running MiXCR on the multiplex PCR reads. The sample has about 390,000 distinct CDR3 sequences; 15% to 20% are singletons. Sequencing input: peripheral blood. These receptors were obtained from an adult woman with stable Graves' hyperthyroidism.

This clonotype occurred a few times. The chain combines TRBV3-1 with TRBJ2-2; 9 bases align to TRBD2. Germline V gives CDR1 LGHDT, CDR2 YNNKEL (reference sequence). CDR3 length: 18 residues. Germline trimming cut 7 bases from V and 6 bases from J; bases unmatched to any gene: 18. The CDR3 reads CASISGSGGHRSPGELFF. The CDR3 DNA reads as TGTGCCAGCATTTCCGGGAGCGGGGGGCACCGATCTCCCGGGGAGCTGTTTTTT.

This clonotype came up many times. The chain carries TRBV27 and TRBJ1-2; D perhaps matches TRBD1 (6 bases). The CDR3 loop spans 14 amino acids. V was clipped by 4 bases and J by 11 bases, with 20 bases between them. Per germline, CDR1 MNHEY and CDR2 SMNVEV (reference sequence). CDR3 coding DNA: TGTGCCAGCAGTTCGCTGACAGGCGATTATCCGTACACCTTC. This encodes CASSSLTGDYPYTF.

J is TRBJ1-5 and V is TRBV6-5, with D uncertain. The V and J ends lost 2 bases and 6 bases respectively, with 8 bases between them. Germline CDR1 reads MNHEY; CDR2 reads SVGAGI. The CDR3 sequence is 13 residues long. The CDR3 DNA is TGTGCCAGCAGTTACGGTCTGGGTCAGCCCCAGCATTTT. This encodes CASSYGLGQPQHF.

This clonotype has ten or more counts. V is TRBV12-3 or TRBV12-4 and J is TRBJ1-5, with D perhaps matching TRBD1 (5 bases). V lost 6 bases and J 1 base, leaving 7 bases between the germline ends. This CDR3 region has 13 residues. DNA for the CDR3: TGTGCCAGCAGGACAGCCAGCAATCAGCCCCAGCATTTT. Residues: CASRTASNQPQHF.

This clonotype has ten or more counts. CDR3 bases: TGTGCCAGCAGCTTATCACTGCTGAACACTGAAGCTTTCTTT. Residues: CASSLSLLNTEAFF. The chain combines TRBV7-2 with TRBJ1-1; D remains unclear. The CDR3 is made up of 14 amino acids. Trimming removed 2 bases from V and 0 bases from J, with 7 bases in between. CDR1 and CDR2 (germline): SGHTA, FQGNSA.

This clonotype was seen a single time. Likely a read error: the CDR3 ends without its conserved phenylalanine or tryptophan. The chain joins TRBV7-8 to TRBJ1-1, with no clear D. V lost 3 bases, J lost 3 bases, and 14 bases lay in between. CDR3 size: 15 residues. Germline V gene lookup returns CDR1 SGHVS and CDR2 FQNEAQ. CDR3 DNA sequence: TGTGCCAGCAGCTTCTTTCGGCCCGGGGACACTGAAGCTTTCTAT. Encoded protein: CASSFFRPGDTEAFY.

This clonotype has ten or more counts. This sequence joins TRBV7-2 and TRBJ1-2, with 7 bases fitting TRBD1. This CDR3 spans 15 amino acids. CDR1 and CDR2 from the germline V gene are SGHTA and FQGNSA. Trimming took 0 bases from V and 4 from J; bases not matched to a gene: 5. As DNA, the CDR3 is TGTGCCAGCAGCTTAGCAGGGACAGAACTCTATGGCTACACCTTC. The encoded protein is CASSLAGTELYGYTF.

This clonotype has at least ten counts. The chain recombines TRBV10-1 with TRBJ1-1, with D unclear. The CDR3 sequence is 11 residues long. V was trimmed by 3 bases and J by 8 bases, leaving 7 bases between them. CDR1 is WNHNN, CDR2 SYGVQD, per germline (reference sequence). CDR3: CASSDGQEAFF. In DNA form, the CDR3 reads TGCGCCAGCAGTGACGGTCAAGAAGCTTTCTTT.

This clonotype was picked up many times. This chain connects TRBV12-3 or TRBV12-4 to TRBJ2-6; no definite D call. V dropped 6 bases and J dropped 0 bases, with 6 bases sitting between them. This CDR3 spans 14 amino acids. In DNA form, the CDR3 reads TGTGCCAGCAGGTTATCCTCTGGGGCCAACGTCCTGACTTTC. It specifies CASRLSSGANVLTF.

This clonotype has at least ten counts. This chain connects TRBV4-3 to TRBJ2-7, with TRBD2 matching over 7 bases. After removal of 6 bases from V and 2 bases from J, the junction contained 16 bases not matched to a gene. Germline V lookup: CDR1 LGHNA, CDR2 YSLEER. The CDR3 is 17 amino acids. The CDR3 loop is CASSNTGGVFMPYEQYF. CDR3 bases: TGCGCCAGCAGTAACACGGGAGGAGTCTTTATGCCCTACGAGCAGTACTTC.

This clonotype came up many times. The chain has TRBV12-3 or TRBV12-4 and TRBJ2-7; a weak D match, TRBD2 (6 bases). V was pared by 4 bases and J by 3 bases, with 13 bases between. The CDR3 runs to 14 residues. CDR3 bases: TGTGCCAGCAGTTCTGGACTAACGAACTACGAGCAGTACTTC. The encoded protein is CASSSGLTNYEQYF.

This clonotype was detected only a few times. With a much larger clone just one base away, this may be a read error. V is TRBV20-1 and J is TRBJ2-5; D might be TRBD2 (5 bases). Germline V gives CDR1 DFQATT, CDR2 SNEGSKA (reference sequence). CDR3 length: 13 residues. CDR3 loop: CGAHQRTQETQYF. DNA for the CDR3: TGCGGTGCCCACCAGCGGACCCAGGAGACCCAGTACTTC.

The V call is TRBV28, the J call TRBJ2-7; TRBD2 is a possible D gene (6 bases). The CDR3 runs to 15 residues. V gave up 3 bases and J gave up 2 bases, with 14 bases separating them. Germline V gene lookup returns CDR1 MDHEN and CDR2 SYDVKM. CDR3 amino acids: CASSLGGGSAYEQYF. The CDR3 DNA is TGTGCCAGCAGTTTGGGTGGGGGGTCTGCCTACGAGCAGTACTTC.

This clonotype was detected ten times or more. The J gene is TRBJ2-5, the V gene TRBV20-1, with a possible D match to TRBD1 (5 bases). V lost 0 bases, J lost 0 bases, and 14 bases lay in between. The CDR3 sequence is 16 residues long. Germline CDR1 DFQATT, CDR2 SNEGSKA (reference sequence). CDR3 sequence reads: CSARDKLTEYQETQYF. For the CDR3, the DNA is TGCAGTGCTAGAGATAAACTGACAGAGTACCAAGAGACCCAGTACTTC.

This clonotype was recorded at least ten times. The rearrangement links TRBV12-3 or TRBV12-4 to TRBJ1-5, with D possibly being TRBD1 (6 bases). Trimming removed 5 bases at V and 5 bases at J, with 13 bases between. The CDR3 sequence is 14 residues long. The CDR3, as DNA: TGTGCCAGCAGTACCCGGGGGGCTGATCAGCCCCAGCATTTT. This sequence encodes CASSTRGADQPQHF.

The chain recombines TRBV18 with TRBJ1-5, with TRBD1 matching 7 bases. This CDR3 region has 17 residues. The junction had 15 bases not matched to a gene; V was cut back by 3 bases and J by 7 bases. Per the germline V gene, CDR1 is KGHSH and CDR2 is LQKENI. CDR3 in amino acids: CASSPNPLTGSGQPQHF. CDR3 DNA: TGTGCCAGCTCACCTAATCCCTTGACAGGGTCGGGCCAGCCCCAGCATTTT.

The J gene is TRBJ2-2, the V gene TRBV4-1; 8 bases line up with TRBD1. The CDR3 consists of 15 residues. Germline values: CDR1 MGHRA, CDR2 YSYEKL. The V and J ends lost 3 bases and 0 bases, in that order; junction bases with no gene match: 0. CDR3 bases: TGCGCCAGCAGCCAGACAGGGGCGAACACCGGGGAGCTGTTTTTT. Its protein is CASSQTGANTGELFF.

In its sample, this clonotype was seen many times. V is TRBV20-1 and J is TRBJ2-5; 9 bases agree with TRBD2. The CDR3 is 16 amino acids. Unmatched junction bases numbered 14, after V lost 5 bases and J lost 4 bases. The V gene's germline CDR1 is DFQATT and CDR2 SNEGSKA (reference sequence). The CDR3 protein is CSALAGAFLLGETQYF. In DNA, the CDR3 is TGCAGTGCTTTAGCGGGGGCATTCCTCCTGGGAGAGACCCAGTACTTC.